This T cell receptor (beta chain) was identified during a study of vaccination effects on CD4 cells after COVID-19. Details on this clone: Antigen specificity is unknown.

Data came from immunoSEQ multiplex PCR; TCRdb stores just in-frame clones and leaves some out. The table has about 66,000 clones, 76% seen once; the top ten hold 0.75% to 1%. Deletions cut 4 bases from V and 0 bases from J, with 7 bases between. The germline V gene encodes CDR1 LGHDT and CDR2 YNNKEL (reference sequence). The CDR3 has 14 amino acids. Prior to sequencing, the ViraFEST assay stimulated PBMC with viral peptide pools, which expanded the antigen-specific CD4+ T cells. Subsequent to a culture period of around 10 days, CD4+ T cells were isolated. Two doses of either BNT162b2 or mRNA-1273 were given to each participant.

The chain recombines TRBV3-1 (or the pseudogene TRBV3-2) with TRBJ1-3; the D is unclear. Sequenced material: CD4+ T cells from PBMCs cultured with HCoV-OC43 spike peptides, taken after COVID-19 vaccination. Subset given: HCoV-OC43 spike overlapping peptide pool stimulation. The TCR originated in a human donor who received a COVID-19 vaccine. The CDR3 sequence: CASSPQSSGNTIYF. CDR3 in DNA: TGTGCCAGCAGCCCTCAGAGCTCTGGAAACACCATATATTTT.